This T cell receptor beta chain was sequenced for a study of Graves' ophthalmopathy and Graves' hyperthyroidism. Study outcomes and limitations: Blood also contained most of the expanded thyroid clonotypes above 0.001 frequency.

With 3 bases clipped from V and 3 bases from J, the junction kept 13 bases outside the gene matches. The CDR3 is 17 amino acids. CDR1 and CDR2 (germline): DFQATT, SNEGSKA (reference sequence). CDR3 regions of TCR beta were amplified from RNA transcripts. HTBI-primed RT-PCR formed the first round, and a multiplex PCR formed the second. TCRdb called the multiplex PCR reads again in MiXCR, with one record for every CDR3 protein. The sample includes 300,000 to 400,000 distinct CDR3 sequences, 17% of them seen just once. The authors used Ficoll-Paque density gradient centrifugation to separate PBMCs. The input was approximately 10 ml of fresh peripheral blood. On this clonotype itself: Antigen: not known.

The clonotype was recovered from an adult man with Graves' ophthalmopathy. The specimen sequenced was peripheral blood. V is TRBV20-1 and J is TRBJ2-5; TRBD2 matches 10 bases. The CDR3 is CSASTTSGILGEETQYF. CDR3 sequence (DNA): TGCAGTGCTAGCACCACTAGCGGGATCCTCGGGGAAGAGACCCAGTACTTC.